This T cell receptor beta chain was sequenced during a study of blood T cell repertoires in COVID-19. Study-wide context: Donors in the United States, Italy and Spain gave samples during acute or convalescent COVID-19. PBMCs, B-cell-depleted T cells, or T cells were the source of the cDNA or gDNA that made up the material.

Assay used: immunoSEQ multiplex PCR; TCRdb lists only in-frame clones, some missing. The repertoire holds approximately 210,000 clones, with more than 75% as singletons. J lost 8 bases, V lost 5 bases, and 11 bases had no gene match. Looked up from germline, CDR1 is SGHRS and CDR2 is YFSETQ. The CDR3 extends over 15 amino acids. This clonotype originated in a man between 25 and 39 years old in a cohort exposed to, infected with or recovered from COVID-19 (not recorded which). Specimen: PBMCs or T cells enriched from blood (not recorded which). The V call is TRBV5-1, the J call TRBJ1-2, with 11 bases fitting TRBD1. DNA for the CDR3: TGCGCCAGCAGTTTCGGACAGGGGGCTTCTGAAGGCTACACCTTC. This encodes CASSFGQGASEGYTF.